This is a list of T cell receptor beta chains from one sample in a study of PD-1 blockade in classical Hodgkin lymphoma. The data were produced by immunoSEQ multiplex PCR, yet TCRdb's version contains in-frame clones alone and is incomplete. The sample has about 26,000 clones; 67% are singletons. Sequencing used peripheral blood mononuclear cells (PBMCs), obtained before the second cycle of nivolumab. The source is a human donor with classical Hodgkin lymphoma. Each CDR3 is given with its conserved first and last residue. D genes are given only for firm matches. Clone size is shown for a subset of rows, as once, few, many or a class of expanded clone.

clone size	D gene	V gene	J gene	CDR3 DNA	CDR3 protein
NA	TRBD1	TRBV28	TRBJ2-1	TGTGCCAGCAGTTTATCCGGGACAGGGGGCTACAATGAGCAGTTCTTC	CASSLSGTGGYNEQFF
NA	NA	TRBV25-1	TRBJ2-1	TGTGCCAGCAGGGAGGGGCTAGTTTACAATGAGCAGTTCTTC	CASREGLVYNEQFF
NA	NA	TRBV6-5	TRBJ1-2	TGTGCCAGCAGTCCAGGGGCTAACTATGGCTACACCTTC	CASSPGANYGYTF
NA	TRBD1	TRBV2	TRBJ2-1	TGTGCCAGCAGTGAGCAGGGACAGGGTATCGATGAGCAGTTCTTC	CASSEQGQGIDEQFF
NA	NA	TRBV19	TRBJ2-1	TGTGCCAGTAGTTTACCGGGCCCTAAAGGGAAGTTCTTC	CASSLPGPKGKFF
few	NA	TRBV6-1	TRBJ1-3	TGTGCCAGCAGTGTCCCTGGGATGTCTGGAAACACCATATATTTT	CASSVPGMSGNTIYF
once	TRBD1	TRBV6-5	TRBJ1-5	TGTGCCAGCAGAACGACAGGGACTCCCAATCAGCCCCAGCATTTT	CASRTTGTPNQPQHF
NA	NA	TRBV9	TRBJ1-3	TGTGCCAGCAGCGTAGAAGAAGGAAACACCATATATTTT	CASSVEEGNTIYF
NA	NA	TRBV10-2	TRBJ1-2	TGCGCCAGCACCTCGACAGGCTTTAACTATGGCTACACCTTC	CASTSTGFNYGYTF
few	TRBD1	TRBV28	TRBJ2-7	TGTGCCAGCAGCTTGGGACAGAGCCCTTACGAGCAGTACTTC	CASSLGQSPYEQYF
NA	TRBD1	TRBV5-4	TRBJ2-1	TGTGCCAGCAGCTTTGATCCGGGACAGGTTTACAATGAGCAGTTCTTC	CASSFDPGQVYNEQFF
NA	NA	TRBV5-1	TRBJ2-5	TGCGCCAGCAGCTTGTCGAGCAACCGGGAGACCCAGTACTTC	CASSLSSNRETQYF
NA	NA	TRBV11-2	TRBJ2-1	TGTGCCAGCAGCTTAGGACGGTTCAATGAGCAGTTCTTC	CASSLGRFNEQFF
NA	NA	TRBV29-1	TRBJ1-4	TGCAGCGTTGCCGGGGGCACTAATGAAAAACTGTTTTTT	CSVAGGTNEKLFF
NA	NA	TRBV11-1	TRBJ2-3	TGTGCCAGCAGCTTCGATTTAGGGGCCGCCCCAGATACGCAGTATTTT	CASSFDLGAAPDTQYF